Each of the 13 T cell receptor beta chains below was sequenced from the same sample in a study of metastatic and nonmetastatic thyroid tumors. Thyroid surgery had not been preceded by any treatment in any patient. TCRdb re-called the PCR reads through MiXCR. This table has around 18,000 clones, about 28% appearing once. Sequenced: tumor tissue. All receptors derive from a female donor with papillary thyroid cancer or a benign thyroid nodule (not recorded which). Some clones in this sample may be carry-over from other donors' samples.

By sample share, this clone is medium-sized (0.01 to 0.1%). CDR3 sequence: CASSPDGPSTDTQYF. CDR3 nucleotides: TGTGCCAGCAGTCCCGACGGACCGTCCACAGATACGCAGTATTTT. The V gene is TRBV6-1, the J gene TRBJ2-3; D unclear. CDR1 and CDR2 from the germline V gene are MNHNS and SASEGT. The CDR3 length is 15 residues. V lost 5 bases to trimming and J lost 2 bases, with 14 bases between them.

CDR3 nucleotide sequence: TGTGCCAGCAGCTTCCTAGCGGGGGGGCCAACGCGTGAGCAGTTCTTC. It encodes CASSFLAGGPTREQFF. This chain joins TRBV11-2 and TRBJ2-1, with 12 bases that match TRBD2. This CDR3 is 16 amino acids long. J gave up 9 bases and V 3 bases, and 9 bases lay outside the gene matches. Per the germline V gene, CDR1 is SGHAT and CDR2 is FQNNGV.

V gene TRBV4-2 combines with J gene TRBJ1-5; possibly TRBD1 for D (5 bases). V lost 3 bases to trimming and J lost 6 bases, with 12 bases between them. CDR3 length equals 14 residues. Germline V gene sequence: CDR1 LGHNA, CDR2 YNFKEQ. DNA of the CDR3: TGTGCCAGCAGCCACACCGACAGTTCTCAGCCCCAGCATTTT. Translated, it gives CASSHTDSSQPQHF.

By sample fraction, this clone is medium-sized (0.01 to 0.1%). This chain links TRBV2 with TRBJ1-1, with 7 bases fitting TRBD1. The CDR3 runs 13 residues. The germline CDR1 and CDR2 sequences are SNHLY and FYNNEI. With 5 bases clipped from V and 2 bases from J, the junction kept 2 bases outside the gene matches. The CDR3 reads CASSSGGNTEAFF. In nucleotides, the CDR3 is TGTGCCAGCAGTTCAGGGGGAAACACTGAAGCTTTCTTT.

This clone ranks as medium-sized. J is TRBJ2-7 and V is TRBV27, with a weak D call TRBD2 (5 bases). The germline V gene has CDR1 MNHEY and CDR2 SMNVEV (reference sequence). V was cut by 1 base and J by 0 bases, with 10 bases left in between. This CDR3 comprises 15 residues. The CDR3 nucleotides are TGTGCCAGCAGTTTATTTAGAGGGAACTCCTACGAGCAGTACTTC. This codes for CASSLFRGNSYEQYF.

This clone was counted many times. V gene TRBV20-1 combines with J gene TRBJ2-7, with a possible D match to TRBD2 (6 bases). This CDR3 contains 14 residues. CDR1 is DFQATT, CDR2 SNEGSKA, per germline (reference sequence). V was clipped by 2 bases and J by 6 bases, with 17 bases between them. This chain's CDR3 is CSARMISGPREQYF. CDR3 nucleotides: TGCAGTGCTAGAATGATTAGCGGTCCCCGCGAGCAGTACTTC.

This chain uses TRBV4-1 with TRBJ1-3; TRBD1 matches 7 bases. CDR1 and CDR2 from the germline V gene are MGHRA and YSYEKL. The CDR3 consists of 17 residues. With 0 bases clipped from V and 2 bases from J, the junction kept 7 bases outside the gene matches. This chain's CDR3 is CASSQDGTTGAGNTIYF. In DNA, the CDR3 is TGCGCCAGCAGCCAAGATGGAACAACAGGGGCTGGAAACACCATATATTTT.

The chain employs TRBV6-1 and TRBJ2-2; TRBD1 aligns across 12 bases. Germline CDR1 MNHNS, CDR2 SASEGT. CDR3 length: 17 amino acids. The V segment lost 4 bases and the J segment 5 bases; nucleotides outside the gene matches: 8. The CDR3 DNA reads TGTGCCAGCAGTGCTAAGGGACAGGGGGCAGGGACCGGGGAGCTGTTTTTT. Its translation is CASSAKGQGAGTGELFF.

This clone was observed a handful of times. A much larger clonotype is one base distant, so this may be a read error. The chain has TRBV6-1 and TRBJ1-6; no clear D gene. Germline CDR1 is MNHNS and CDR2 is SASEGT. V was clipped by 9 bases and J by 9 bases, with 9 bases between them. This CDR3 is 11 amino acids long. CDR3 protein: CASLEASPLHF. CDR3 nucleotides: TGTGCCAGTCTGGAAGCTTCACCCCTCCACTTT.

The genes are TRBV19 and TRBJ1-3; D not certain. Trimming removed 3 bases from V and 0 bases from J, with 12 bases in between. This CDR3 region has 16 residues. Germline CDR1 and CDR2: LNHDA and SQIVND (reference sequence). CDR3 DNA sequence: TGTGCCAGTAGTATCGTGGGCGCTAGCTCTGGAAACACCATATATTTT. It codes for CASSIVGASSGNTIYF.

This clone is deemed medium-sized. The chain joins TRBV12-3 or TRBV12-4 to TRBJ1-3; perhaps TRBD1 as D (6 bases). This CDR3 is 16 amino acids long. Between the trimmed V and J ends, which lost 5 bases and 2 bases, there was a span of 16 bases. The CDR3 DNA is TGTGCCAGCAGTCTCAGGGGATTTTTGACTGGAAACACCATATATTTT. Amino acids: CASSLRGFLTGNTIYF.

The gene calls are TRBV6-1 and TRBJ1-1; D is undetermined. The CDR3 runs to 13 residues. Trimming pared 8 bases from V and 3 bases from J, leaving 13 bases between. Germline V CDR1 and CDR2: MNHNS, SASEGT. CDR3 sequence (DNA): TGTGCCAGCCGCGGACGCGTGGACACTGAAGCTTTCTTT. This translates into CASRGRVDTEAFF.

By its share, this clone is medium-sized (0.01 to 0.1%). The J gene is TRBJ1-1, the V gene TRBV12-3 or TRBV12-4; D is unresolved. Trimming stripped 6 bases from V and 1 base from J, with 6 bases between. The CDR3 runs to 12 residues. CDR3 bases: TGTGCCAGCAGGTGGGGGAACACTGAAGCTTTCTTT. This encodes CASRWGNTEAFF.